The 17 T cell receptor beta chains given below trace back to one sample, sequenced in a study of T cell changes during pregnancy in multiple sclerosis. Assay: immunoSEQ multiplex PCR; the TCRdb copy retains only in-frame clones and omits some. This table holds approximately 50,000 clones, over 80% found once. The sequencing used CD8+ T cells from peripheral blood mononuclear cells, collected after pregnancy. The source of these receptors is a female donor with multiple sclerosis, enrolled in a pregnancy study.

This clone has only one observation. This sequence joins TRBV9 and TRBJ2-7; tentatively, D is TRBD2 (6 bases). Germline loops: CDR1 SGDLS, CDR2 YYNGEE. The length of the CDR3 is 15 residues. Trimming took off 4 bases at V and 1 base at J, with 15 bases between the two ends. CDR3 in amino acids: CASSPSNAGSYEQYF. Here the CDR3 DNA reads TGTGCCAGCAGCCCCTCAAACGCGGGATCCTACGAGCAGTACTTC.

This rearrangement joins TRBV19 to TRBJ2-7; 8 bases agree with TRBD2. CDR3 length: 15 residues. Germline trimming cut 5 bases from V and 2 bases from J; bases unmatched to any gene: 8. Germline CDR1 LNHDA, CDR2 SQIVND (reference sequence). CDR3 nucleotide sequence: TGTGCCAGTAGTTGGGGTGCGGGGGGCACCTACGAGCAGTACTTC. Translating it yields CASSWGAGGTYEQYF.

V is TRBV11-1 and J is TRBJ1-2; TRBD1 is a possible D gene (5 bases). This CDR3 has 15 amino acids. Per the germline V gene, CDR1 is SGHAT and CDR2 is FQDESV (reference sequence). With 1 base removed from V and 4 bases from J, the gap between germline ends came to 13 bases. CDR3 bases: TGTGCCAGCAGCTTAGGGTCGTGGGGGGGCTATGGCTACACCTTC. Translating gives CASSLGSWGGYGYTF.

The chain is built from TRBV7-2 and TRBJ1-2, with a tentative D call TRBD1 (6 bases). The ends were cut back, 5 bases at V and 5 bases at J, with 18 bases in the middle. Germline loops: CDR1 SGHTA, CDR2 FQGNSA. CDR3 length equals 15 residues. The CDR3 nucleotides are TGTGCCAGCAGCCAATCCGGGGGGGCAGTTTATGGCTACACCTTC. It translates to CASSQSGGAVYGYTF.

The chain combines TRBV30 with TRBJ2-3; 9 nucleotides line up with TRBD1. The germline V gene has CDR1 GTSNPN and CDR2 SVGIG (reference sequence). The CDR3 spans 17 residues. V gave up 4 bases and J gave up 3 bases; unmatched junction bases: 14. This CDR3 reads CAWTSSDRGIGTDTQYF. CDR3 DNA sequence: TGTGCCTGGACCTCTTCGGACAGGGGAATCGGTACAGATACGCAGTATTTT.

The V call is TRBV5-6, the J call TRBJ2-7; maybe TRBD1 (6 bases). V dropped 2 bases and J dropped 0 bases, with 9 bases sitting between them. Germline lookup yields CDR1 SGHDT and CDR2 YYEEEE. The CDR3 is 14 amino acids. Written as DNA, the CDR3 is TGTGCCAGCAGCTTAGGGGACAACTCCTACGAGCAGTACTTC. The encoded protein is CASSLGDNSYEQYF.

The V gene is TRBV13, the J gene TRBJ2-5; D perhaps matches TRBD2 (6 bases). The CDR3 loop spans 15 amino acids. V was trimmed by 5 bases and J by 1 base, leaving 14 bases between them. Per the germline V gene, CDR1 is PRHDT and CDR2 is FYEKMQ (reference sequence). CDR3 in DNA: TGTGCCAGCAGCCTGGGACTTACCAGCCAAGAGACCCAGTACTTC. This translates into CASSLGLTSQETQYF.

The CDR3 sequence is CASSAPRQGRGNTIYF. Written as DNA, the CDR3 is TGTGCCAGCAGTGCACCCCGACAGGGAAGGGGAAACACCATATATTTT. The rearrangement joins TRBV2 to TRBJ1-3; 7 nucleotides agree with TRBD1. Losses at the gene ends were 4 bases for V and 4 bases for J; bases not matched to a gene: 10. This CDR3 is 16 amino acids long. Germline-derived CDR1 and CDR2 are SNHLY and FYNNEI.

V gene TRBV19 combines with J gene TRBJ1-4; 9 bases line up with TRBD1. CDR3 length: 14 amino acids. The germline gives CDR1 LNHDA, CDR2 SQIVND (reference sequence). With 4 bases clipped from V and 8 bases from J, the junction kept 5 bases outside the gene matches. The chain's CDR3 is CASSTQGASEKLFF. DNA of the CDR3: TGTGCCAGTAGTACACAGGGGGCAAGCGAAAAACTGTTTTTT.

The J gene is TRBJ1-2, the V gene TRBV21-1; the DNA was not compared with TRBD1, the D call given in the table. TRBV21-1 is labeled a pseudogene. The CDR3 has 12 residues. This CDR3 reads CASSLQKYGYTF. CDR3 sequence (DNA): TGTGCCAGCAGCTTACAGAAGTATGGCTACACCTTC.

This chain uses TRBV6-5 with TRBJ1-4; 7 nucleotides align to TRBD1. Germline CDR1 is MNHEY and CDR2 is SVGAGI. The V and J ends lost 6 bases and 3 bases, in that order; junction bases with no gene match: 7. This CDR3 is 15 amino acids long. The CDR3 DNA reads as TGTGCCAGCAGCCCACTACAGGGGTCTAATGAAAAACTGTTTTTT. Its protein product is CASSPLQGSNEKLFF.

The rearrangement links TRBV7-3 to TRBJ2-7, with 12 bases matching TRBD1. The CDR3 runs to 15 residues. Looked up from germline, CDR1 is SGHTA and CDR2 is FQGTGA. V was clipped by 4 bases and J by 5 bases; unmatched bases: 6. Here the CDR3 reads CASSYSGTGGDEQYF. The CDR3 bases are TGTGCCAGCAGCTACTCCGGGACAGGGGGCGACGAGCAGTACTTC.

The chain has TRBV19 and TRBJ1-2; 8 bases are shared with TRBD1. The CDR3 is 13 amino acids. V lost 4 bases and J lost 3; bases outside the gene matches: 1. Germline V gives CDR1 LNHDA, CDR2 SQIVND (reference sequence). The DNA for the CDR3 is TGTGCCAGTAGTACGACAGGGGACTATGGCTACACCTTC. Translated: CASSTTGDYGYTF.

The V gene is TRBV7-4, the J gene TRBJ1-3; possible D gene TRBD1, 5 bases. Germline loops: CDR1 SGHVT, CDR2 SQSDAQ. CDR3 length: 11 amino acids. V gave up 10 bases and J gave up 4 bases, with 8 bases separating them. CDR3 loop: CANRQGNTIYF. CDR3 in DNA: TGTGCCAACCGACAGGGAAACACCATATATTTT. The full variable domain, with the rest looked up from reference TRBV7-4 and TRBJ1-3, is GAGVSQSPRYKVAKRGRDVALRCDSISGHVTLYWYRQTLGQGSEVLTYSQSDAQRDKSGRPSGRFSAERPERSVSTLKIQRTEQGDSAVYLCANRQGNTIYFGEGSWLTVV.

J is TRBJ1-1 and V is TRBV6-6, with 9 bases aligning to TRBD1. CDR1 and CDR2 (germline): MNHNY, SVGAGI (reference sequence). V dropped 7 bases and J dropped 1; count of bases not matched to a gene: 7. The CDR3 consists of 15 residues. The CDR3, as DNA: TGTGCCAGCACCAAGGAGGACAGGGGGAACACTGAAGCTTTCTTT. Amino acids: CASTKEDRGNTEAFF.

This clone was seen only once. This chain links TRBV6-1 with TRBJ1-2; the D gene is possibly TRBD1 (5 bases). CDR1 is MNHNS, CDR2 SASEGT, per germline. V dropped 6 bases and J dropped 4 bases, with 6 bases sitting between them. The CDR3 has 11 residues. DNA for the CDR3: TGTGCCAGCAGGACAGTCTATGGCTACACCTTC. This encodes CASRTVYGYTF.

This chain joins TRBV27 and TRBJ2-1; 8 bases align to TRBD1. This CDR3 is built from 15 residues. Germline CDR1 MNHEY, CDR2 SMNVEV (reference sequence). V lost 4 bases to trimming and J lost 4 bases; unmatched junction nucleotides: 6. The CDR3 DNA is TGTGCCAGCAGTTCCCCCGGGACAGGTTACAATGAGCAGTTCTTC. This gives the protein CASSSPGTGYNEQFF.